This note documents a single TCR beta chain sequence. The antigen is not known. Through a sample-barcoded 5' primer and a J-beta primer mix, a second PCR was run for about 6 to 12 cycles. Each CDR3 protein is one row after TCRdb ran MiXCR on the 5' RACE reads. The table includes fewer than 2 million distinct CDR3 sequences, 39% detected once. This CDR3 region has 17 residues. Germline V CDR1 and CDR2: MNHEY, SVGAGI. J lost 3 bases, V lost 4 bases, and 12 bases had no gene match. The data were taken from a study of blood T cells in healthy people across ages. General study findings and limits: Roughly linear age-related decline in beta diversity appeared, significant by age approximately 40.

The chain is built from TRBV6-5 and TRBJ2-3; 8 nucleotides line up with TRBD2. The clonotype originates from a human donor in good health. Sample: blood. CDR3 coding DNA: TGTGCCAGCAGTTCTCAATGGTTCGGGGGGGCGACAGATACGCAGTATTTT. Translated: CASSSQWFGGATDTQYF.